These 31 T cell receptor beta chains originate from one sample sequenced in a study of CD8+ T cells in alopecia areata. The authors extracted RNA and reverse transcribed it into cDNA as the sequencing template. Sequencing was performed with immunoSEQ multiplex PCR; in TCRdb, only in-frame clones are kept and a portion is missing. The sample carries approximately 150,000 clones, roughly 50% recorded once. The sample consisted of CD4+ T cells sorted from blood. These receptors came from a human donor with alopecia areata.

The chain joins TRBV28 to TRBJ2-5, with 7 bases aligning to TRBD1. This CDR3 has 15 residues. CDR1 is MDHEN and CDR2 is SYDVKM in the germline V gene. V shed 7 bases and J 4 bases; nucleotides not matched to a gene: 12. This CDR3 reads CASTLGSGGLETQYF. The CDR3 DNA is TGTGCCAGCACCCTGGGATCAGGGGGTCTAGAGACCCAGTACTTC.

The J gene is TRBJ1-2, the V gene TRBV4-1, with 11 bases fitting TRBD1. CDR1 is MGHRA and CDR2 is YSYEKL in the germline V gene. CDR3 size: 15 residues. V lost 6 bases and J lost 3; bases outside the gene matches: 6. CDR3 loop: CASRHSGQGDYGYTF. CDR3 coding DNA: TGCGCCAGCAGGCATTCGGGACAGGGGGACTATGGCTACACCTTC.

The chain joins TRBV23-1 to TRBJ1-2, with a possible D match to TRBD1 (5 bases). TRBV23-1 is flagged as an ORF with uncertain function. Trimming shortened V by 0 bases and J by 4 bases, and 9 bases separated the two germline ends. CDR3 size: 14 residues. The CDR3 DNA follows: TGCGCCAGCAGTCAATCGGGAGGGGTCTATGGCTACACCTTC. Its protein is CASSQSGGVYGYTF.

The chain joins TRBV2 to TRBJ2-5; 8 bases map to TRBD2. The CDR3 spans 15 residues. Germline CDR1 reads SNHLY; CDR2 reads FYNNEI. The ends lost 0 bases at V and 5 bases at J; junction bases unmatched: 5. CDR3 residues: CASSEALLAGETQYF. The CDR3 DNA sequence: TGTGCCAGCAGTGAAGCGCTTCTAGCGGGCGAGACCCAGTACTTC.

The chain recombines TRBV19 with TRBJ2-1, with D possibly TRBD2 on 5 matching bases. The length of the CDR3 is 16 residues. CDR1 and CDR2 (germline): LNHDA, SQIVND (reference sequence). V lost 1 base, J lost 5 bases, and 15 bases lay in between. In DNA, the CDR3 is TGTGCCAGTAGTATAGGTACTAGACTCCTTCACAATGAGCAGTTCTTC. This encodes CASSIGTRLLHNEQFF.

To note about this clone: Other DNA variants within this sample encode the same CDR3. This chain links TRBV15 with TRBJ2-3; D unresolved. Germline CDR1 is LNHNV and CDR2 is YYDKDF (reference sequence). Between the trimmed V and J ends, which lost 0 bases and 2 bases, there was a span of 6 bases. The CDR3 sequence is 14 residues long. The CDR3 protein is CATSRDLVTDTQYF. The CDR3 DNA sequence: TGTGCCACCAGCAGAGATCTTGTCACAGATACGCAGTATTTT.

The chain has TRBV10-3 and TRBJ1-2; D remains unclear. V was clipped by 0 bases and J by 0 bases, with 8 bases between them. Looked up from germline, CDR1 is ENHRY and CDR2 is SYGVKD. CDR3 length: 15 residues. This chain's CDR3 is CAISESRQTNYGYTF. CDR3 in DNA: TGTGCCATCAGTGAGTCGCGGCAGACTAACTATGGCTACACCTTC.

In its sample, this clone was seen a few times. This rearrangement joins TRBV5-1 to TRBJ2-5; TRBD1 aligns across 7 bases. This CDR3 has 12 amino acids. Unmatched junction bases numbered 2, after V lost 4 bases and J lost 5 bases. Germline V gene sequence: CDR1 SGHRS, CDR2 YFSETQ. CDR3 nucleotide sequence: TGCGCCAGCAGCCTGACAGGGGAGACCCAGTACTTC. Amino acid sequence: CASSLTGETQYF.

This clone came up a few times. CDR3 loop: CASSPDRVLSGQYF. Written as DNA, the CDR3 is TGTGCCAGCAGCCCAGACAGGGTTTTATCGGGTCAGTACTTC. This chain joins TRBV2 and TRBJ2-7, with 7 nucleotides matching TRBD1. With V trimmed by 6 bases and J by 10 bases, 15 bases remained unmatched. The CDR3 spans 14 residues. Germline V gene lookup returns CDR1 SNHLY and CDR2 FYNNEI.

This clone was observed a handful of times. The V gene is TRBV7-9, the J gene TRBJ2-3, with D uncertain. The germline V gene has CDR1 SEHNR and CDR2 FQNEAQ (reference sequence). This CDR3 region has 17 residues. Trimming pared 1 base from V and 1 base from J, leaving 15 bases between. In DNA, the CDR3 is TGTGCCAGCAGCTTAGAGTCTCCACCCATCGGCACAGATACGCAGTATTTT. This translates into CASSLESPPIGTDTQYF.

The chain links TRBV19 to TRBJ1-2, with 8 nucleotides matching TRBD1. The CDR3 is 15 residues long. Germline lookup yields CDR1 LNHDA and CDR2 SQIVND (reference sequence). J gave up 8 bases and V 4 bases, and 12 bases lay outside the gene matches. CDR3 nucleotide sequence: TGTGCCAGTAGTACCCGGGACAGGTTCATTCGGGGCTACACCTTC. Translation: CASSTRDRFIRGYTF.

This chain links TRBV14 with TRBJ2-1; the D gene is possibly TRBD2 (6 bases). Germline values: CDR1 SGHDN, CDR2 FVKESK. The V gene lost 1 base and the J gene lost 6 bases, with 13 bases spanning the gap. The CDR3 has 15 amino acids. CDR3 loop: CASSQAIAAGNEQFF. The CDR3 bases are TGTGCCAGCAGCCAAGCCATAGCGGCTGGCAATGAGCAGTTCTTC.

The chain uses TRBV5-6 and TRBJ2-5; 13 bases line up with TRBD2. V dropped 4 bases and J dropped 4; count of bases not matched to a gene: 4. The CDR3 consists of 15 residues. Per germline, CDR1 SGHDT and CDR2 YYEEEE. CDR3 DNA: TGTGCCAGCAGCCAGAGGACTAGCGGGAGAGAGACCCAGTACTTC. This encodes CASSQRTSGRETQYF.

This clone was counted only a few times. The J gene is TRBJ2-3, the V gene TRBV29-1; D may match TRBD1 or TRBD2 (5 bases each). CDR1 SQVTM and CDR2 ANQGSEA come from the germline V gene. With 8 bases removed from V and 5 bases from J, the gap between germline ends came to 17 bases. The CDR3 is 13 amino acids. CDR3 nucleotides: TGCAGCTGGGGCCCAGCGGCCCAAGATACGCAGTATTTT. Encoded protein: CSWGPAAQDTQYF.

The chain couples TRBV2 to TRBJ2-3; tentatively, D is TRBD2 (6 bases). V was trimmed by 7 bases and J by 4 bases, leaving 12 bases between them. This CDR3 region has 13 residues. Per germline, CDR1 SNHLY and CDR2 FYNNEI. For the CDR3, the DNA is TGTGCCAGCACGGAGGGCCCCCCAGATACGCAGTATTTT. Its protein product is CASTEGPPDTQYF.

A few counts support this clone. The chain uses TRBV29-1 and TRBJ2-3, with 7 positions matching TRBD2. The V gene's germline CDR1 is SQVTM and CDR2 ANQGSEA. Trimming cost V 8 bases and J 5 bases; bases outside gene matches: 10. The CDR3 is 13 residues long. CDR3 sequence reads: CSSGRTERDTQYF. The CDR3 DNA follows: TGCAGCTCCGGGAGGACGGAGAGAGATACGCAGTATTTT.

The chain couples TRBV7-9 to TRBJ2-7; 10 positions match TRBD2. The CDR3 contains 15 residues. The germline gives CDR1 SEHNR, CDR2 FQNEAQ (reference sequence). V dropped 5 bases and J dropped 5; count of bases not matched to a gene: 9. The CDR3 sequence: CASSGKREGWDEQYF. CDR3 DNA: TGTGCCAGCAGCGGAAAGCGGGAGGGATGGGACGAGCAGTACTTC.

This clone was counted between two and nine times. This chain joins TRBV28 and TRBJ1-1, with 11 bases that match TRBD1. The germline V gene encodes CDR1 MDHEN and CDR2 SYDVKM. Unmatched junction bases numbered 12, after V lost 5 bases and J lost 4 bases. There are 17 residues in the CDR3. The CDR3 sequence is CASSTPGTGGLGTEAFF. CDR3 DNA sequence: TGTGCCAGCAGTACCCCCGGGACAGGGGGATTGGGCACTGAAGCTTTCTTT.

This rearrangement joins TRBV2 to TRBJ2-2; no reliable D call. The CDR3 spans 14 residues. The V gene lost 7 bases and the J gene lost 7 bases, with 16 bases spanning the gap. Per germline, CDR1 SNHLY and CDR2 FYNNEI. The CDR3 spells CASNAQVFSGELFF. CDR3 coding DNA: TGTGCCAGCAACGCGCAGGTCTTTAGCGGGGAGCTGTTTTTT. The variable domain in full, completed from reference TRBV2 and TRBJ2-2, reads EPEVTQTPSHQVTQMGQEVILRCVPISNHLYFYWYRQILGQKVEFLVSFYNNEISEKSEIFDDQFSVERPDGSNFTLKIRSTKLEDSAMYFCASNAQVFSGELFFGEGSRLTVL.

The rearrangement links TRBV5-1 to TRBJ2-1; unclear D gene. The V gene lost 5 bases and the J gene lost 0 bases, with 12 bases spanning the gap. The CDR3 loop spans 15 amino acids. Germline values: CDR1 SGHRS, CDR2 YFSETQ. The CDR3: CASREWTSSYNEQFF. Written as DNA, the CDR3 is TGCGCCAGCAGGGAGTGGACCTCCTCCTACAATGAGCAGTTCTTC.

This clone appeared a few times. This chain uses TRBV5-1 with TRBJ2-5, with D perhaps TRBD1 (6 bases). CDR1 SGHRS and CDR2 YFSETQ come from the germline V gene. The CDR3 runs to 14 residues. Trimming took 0 bases from V and 3 from J, leaving 9 bases between them. In DNA form, the CDR3 reads TGCGCCAGCAGCTTGGACAGGGCCGAAGAGACCCAGTACTTC. Protein product: CASSLDRAEETQYF.

The CDR3: CASSWTSGYEQYF. DNA of the CDR3: TGCGCCAGCAGCTGGACTAGCGGCTACGAGCAGTACTTC. V and J are TRBV5-1 and TRBJ2-7, with 10 bases that match TRBD2. J was trimmed by 3 bases and V by 3 bases; bases with no gene match: 0. Germline CDR1 is SGHRS and CDR2 is YFSETQ. The CDR3 covers 13 residues.

In the case of this clone: One end of the junction is discordant with germline, which a read error may explain. The chain carries TRBV7-7 and TRBJ2-5; TRBD2 matches 8 bases. Germline V gene lookup returns CDR1 SSHAT and CDR2 FNYEAQ (reference sequence). The CDR3 length is 14 residues. Written as DNA, the CDR3 is TGTGCTAGCAGCATCGGGGGGGCTGGAGAGACCCAGTACTTC. It yields the protein CASSIGGAGETQYF.

This rearrangement joins TRBV30 to TRBJ2-1, with no clear D. The CDR3 extends over 15 amino acids. V was cut by 3 bases and J by 3 bases, with 15 bases left in between. Germline V gene data show CDR1 as GTSNPN and CDR2 as SVGIG (reference sequence). The DNA of the CDR3 is TGTGCCTGGAGACAGCCGGTCGGGTTCTACAATGAGCAGTTCTTC. It codes for CAWRQPVGFYNEQFF.

The chain employs TRBV9 and TRBJ2-4, with 7 bases aligning to TRBD1. V lost 3 bases and J lost 7; bases outside the gene matches: 7. The CDR3 loop spans 14 amino acids. Germline V gives CDR1 SGDLS, CDR2 YYNGEE. The CDR3 is CASSEGDSSNIQYF. CDR3 DNA: TGTGCCAGCAGCGAGGGGGACAGCTCGAACATTCAGTACTTC.

The chain links TRBV6-5 to TRBJ2-2; no reliable D call. Between the trimmed V and J ends, which lost 4 bases and 7 bases, there was a span of 10 bases. Germline V gene lookup returns CDR1 MNHEY and CDR2 SVGAGI. The CDR3 is made up of 13 amino acids. CDR3 DNA: TGTGCCAGCAGTTTTGGGGTTGGCGGGGAGCTGTTTTTT. Amino acid sequence: CASSFGVGGELFF.

V usage is TRBV5-1 and J usage is TRBJ1-1, with D hard to call. The germline gives CDR1 SGHRS, CDR2 YFSETQ. V was pared by 2 bases and J by 8 bases, with 22 bases between. The CDR3 totals 16 residues. In DNA, the CDR3 is TGCGCCAGCAGCTTTAATATACAACCGCGTGCCCCCGAAGCTTTCTTT. Residues: CASSFNIQPRAPEAFF.

This clone came up a few times. This rearrangement joins TRBV30 to TRBJ2-5; perhaps TRBD1 as D (5 bases). With 0 bases removed from V and 2 bases from J, the gap between germline ends came to 7 bases. The CDR3 is 13 residues long. CDR1 and CDR2 from the germline V gene are GTSNPN and SVGIG (reference sequence). The CDR3: CAWSVGLQETQYF. As DNA, the CDR3 is TGTGCCTGGAGTGTGGGGCTACAAGAGACCCAGTACTTC. The full variable domain, in which reference TRBV30 and TRBJ2-5 provide the parts outside the CDR3, is SQTIHQWPATLVQPVGSPLSLECTVEGTSNPNLYWYRQAAGRGLQLLFYSVGIGQISSEVPQNLSASRPQDRQFILSSKKLLLSDSGFYLCAWSVGLQETQYFGPGTRLLVL.

The gene calls are TRBV7-2 and TRBJ2-2; 9 bases align to TRBD2. CDR3 length: 17 amino acids. Germline V gene sequence: CDR1 SGHTA, CDR2 FQGNSA. V lost 1 base, J lost 4 bases, and 7 bases stayed unmatched. CDR3 in amino acids: CASSLVAGGLVTGELFF. In DNA form, the CDR3 reads TGTGCCAGCAGCTTAGTTGCGGGAGGGTTGGTCACCGGGGAGCTGTTTTTT.

The V call is TRBV5-1, the J call TRBJ1-1, with D possibly matching TRBD1 (5 bases). This CDR3 is 14 amino acids long. In germline, CDR1 is SGHRS, CDR2 YFSETQ. V shed 4 bases and J shed 1 base, with 11 bases lying between them. The CDR3 reads CASSLGVTNTEAFF. For the CDR3, the DNA is TGCGCCAGCAGCCTAGGGGTAACGAACACTGAAGCTTTCTTT.

This clone is judged medium-sized (0.01 to 0.1%). This chain links TRBV2 with TRBJ1-5; perhaps TRBD1 as D (5 bases). The CDR3 covers 14 residues. The germline CDR1 and CDR2 sequences are SNHLY and FYNNEI. The V gene lost 6 bases and the J gene lost 0 bases, with 9 bases spanning the gap. In DNA form, the CDR3 reads TGTGCCAGCAGCAGGGAGTATAGCAATCAGCCCCAGCATTTT. As protein: CASSREYSNQPQHF.